This TCR beta chain was captured by sequencing in a study of T cell responses to AZD1222 COVID-19 vaccine. Study-wide results and caveats: It was only a handful of AZD1222 recipients who were seropositive at baseline. The study found Spike-specific TCR breadth and depth rose after two AZD1222 doses.

On this clone itself: Its specificity is not known.

Profiling relied on immunoSEQ multiplex PCR, and the TCRdb table lists in-frame clones only, not all of them. This table has about 140,000 clones, more than 85% appearing once. The sample was peripheral blood, taken on day 0 of MenACWY control vaccination. The source is an adult in good health.

This CDR3 reads CASMGPGEQYF. In DNA, the CDR3 is TGTGCCAGCATGGGGCCGGGCGAGCAGTACTTC. The rearrangement joins TRBV2 to TRBJ2-7; D perhaps matches TRBD1 (5 bases). The CDR3 consists of 11 residues. Germline CDR1 reads SNHLY; CDR2 reads FYNNEI. Deletions cut 7 bases from V and 6 bases from J, with 10 bases between.